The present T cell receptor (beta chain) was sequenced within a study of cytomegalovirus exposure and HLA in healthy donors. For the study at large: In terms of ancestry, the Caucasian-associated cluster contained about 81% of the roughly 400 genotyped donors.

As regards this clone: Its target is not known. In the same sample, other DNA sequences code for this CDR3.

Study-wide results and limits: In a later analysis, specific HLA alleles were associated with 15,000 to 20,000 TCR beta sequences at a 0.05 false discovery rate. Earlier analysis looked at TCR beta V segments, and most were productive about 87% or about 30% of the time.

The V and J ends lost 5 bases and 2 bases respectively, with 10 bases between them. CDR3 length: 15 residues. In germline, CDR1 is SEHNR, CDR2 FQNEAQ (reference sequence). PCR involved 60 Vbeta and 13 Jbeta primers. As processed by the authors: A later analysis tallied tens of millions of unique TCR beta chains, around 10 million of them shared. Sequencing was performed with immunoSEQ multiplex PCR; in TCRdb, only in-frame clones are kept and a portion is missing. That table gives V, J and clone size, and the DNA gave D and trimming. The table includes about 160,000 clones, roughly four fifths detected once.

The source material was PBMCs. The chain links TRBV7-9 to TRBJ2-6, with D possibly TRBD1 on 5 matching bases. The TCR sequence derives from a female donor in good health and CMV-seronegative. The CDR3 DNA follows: TGTGCCAGCAGCCCAGACAGAGCTGGGGCCAACGTCCTGACTTTC. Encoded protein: CASSPDRAGANVLTF.